These 5 T cell receptor beta chains were all obtained from the same sample, sequenced in a study of blood T cell repertoires in COVID-19. TCRdb keeps only in-frame clones here, not all; method: immunoSEQ multiplex PCR. Altogether approximately 110,000 clones are present, roughly two thirds being singletons, with the ten largest covering 5% to 6.5%. The source material was peripheral blood. The receptor set was obtained from a man aged 80 or over with acute or convalescent COVID-19.

This sequence joins TRBV2 and TRBJ1-1; D is ambiguous. Germline lookup yields CDR1 SNHLY and CDR2 FYNNEI. The length of the CDR3 is 12 residues. V shed 7 bases and J shed 11 bases, with 17 bases lying between them. CDR3 nucleotides: TGTGCCAGCACCCCCGGGCCCCGCGGGGCTTTCTTT. As protein: CASTPGPRGAFF.

In its sample, this clone was seen a few times. The V call is TRBV9, the J call TRBJ2-2; 8 bases are a match to TRBD2. The junction had 8 bases not matched to a gene; V was cut back by 0 bases and J by 4 bases. Germline-derived CDR1 and CDR2 are SGDLS and YYNGEE. The CDR3 covers 17 residues. CDR3 in DNA: TGTGCCAGCAGCGTAGACACTAGCGGAGGGACCACCGGGGAGCTGTTTTTT. Its protein is CASSVDTSGGTTGELFF.

The gene calls are TRBV3-1 (or the pseudogene TRBV3-2) and TRBJ2-1; 12 nucleotides agree with TRBD2. The CDR3 sequence is 18 residues long. The germline CDR1 and CDR2 sequences are LGHDT and YNNKEL (reference sequence). V was clipped by 0 bases and J by 6 bases; unmatched bases: 9. Here the CDR3 reads CASSQDLASGRAGNEQFF. The CDR3 nucleotides are TGTGCCAGCAGCCAAGATCTGGCTAGCGGGAGGGCCGGCAATGAGCAGTTCTTC.

The chain carries TRBV4-3 and TRBJ2-1; 13 bases are a match to TRBD2. The CDR3 covers 16 residues. Germline CDR1 is LGHNA and CDR2 is YSLEER. V lost 4 bases to trimming and J lost 11 bases; unmatched junction nucleotides: 11. CDR3 coding DNA: TGCGCCAGCAGCCCAACGTGGACTAGCGGGAGTCGTCAGCAGTTCTTC. This encodes CASSPTWTSGSRQQFF.

CDR3 DNA sequence: TGTGCCAGCAGCGAAACTAGCGGAGACTACAATGAGCAGTTCTTC. Translation: CASSETSGDYNEQFF. The chain joins TRBV3-1 (or the pseudogene TRBV3-2) to TRBJ2-1; 8 bases match TRBD2. V lost 5 bases, J lost 3 bases, and 6 bases stayed unmatched. CDR3 size: 15 residues. In germline, CDR1 is LGHDT, CDR2 YNNKEL (reference sequence).